A single sample is the source of the 20 T cell receptor beta chains below, sequenced in a study of cytomegalovirus exposure and HLA in healthy donors. Generated by immunoSEQ multiplex PCR, the TCRdb table keeps only in-frame clones and is missing some. This table holds 110,000 or so clones, about nine tenths found once. The sequenced sample consisted of PBMCs. These receptors all come from a woman between 18 and 29 years old in good health and CMV-seronegative.

J is TRBJ2-2 and V is TRBV7-2; D might be TRBD2 (5 bases). CDR3 length equals 14 residues. Germline V gene data show CDR1 as SGHTA and CDR2 as FQGNSA. Trimming pared 8 bases from V and 1 base from J, leaving 11 bases between. The CDR3 loop is CASRKSGNTGELFF. The CDR3 DNA is TGTGCCAGCCGGAAAAGCGGGAACACCGGGGAGCTGTTTTTT.

The J gene is TRBJ2-7, the V gene TRBV6-5; unclear D gene. This CDR3 has 14 residues. Per the germline V gene, CDR1 is MNHEY and CDR2 is SVGAGI. The V end lost 0 bases, the J end lost 2 bases, and 8 bases lay between the germline ends. CDR3 residues: CASSYSNSPYEQYF. As DNA, the CDR3 is TGTGCCAGCAGTTACTCGAACAGCCCCTACGAGCAGTACTTC.

This clone showed up just a few times. The chain uses TRBV19 and TRBJ2-2; TRBD1 is a possible D gene (6 bases). Trimming took off 3 bases at V and 5 bases at J, with 13 bases between the two ends. This CDR3 spans 15 amino acids. Germline-derived CDR1 and CDR2 are LNHDA and SQIVND (reference sequence). The CDR3 DNA reads as TGTGCCAGTAGTATCCAGGGGCCGGGGACCGGGGAGCTGTTTTTT. Its translation: CASSIQGPGTGELFF.

This chain joins TRBV27 and TRBJ1-2, with D perhaps TRBD1 (6 bases). Germline CDR1 reads MNHEY; CDR2 reads SMNVEV (reference sequence). The CDR3 runs to 13 residues. Trimming shortened V by 5 bases and J by 4 bases, and 11 bases separated the two germline ends. CDR3 region: CASSRRGGYGYTF. Here the CDR3 DNA reads TGTGCCAGCAGTCGCAGGGGCGGCTATGGCTACACCTTC.

The gene calls are TRBV7-9 and TRBJ2-7; D not certain. The CDR3 loop spans 9 amino acids. Per the germline V gene, CDR1 is SEHNR and CDR2 is FQNEAQ (reference sequence). Trimming removed 11 bases at V and 3 bases at J, with 5 bases between. CDR3 coding DNA: TGTGCCGCCGGCTACGAGCAGTACTTC. This translates into CAAGYEQYF.

The chain recombines TRBV7-2 with TRBJ2-5; D is unresolved. The CDR3 runs 11 residues. Trimming cost V 5 bases and J 10 bases, with 11 bases left between them. Germline loops: CDR1 SGHTA, CDR2 FQGNSA. In nucleotides, the CDR3 is TGTGCCAGCAGCGCCAAGAGTATCCAGTACTTC. Translated: CASSAKSIQYF.

The rearrangement links TRBV6-4 to TRBJ1-2, with 7 bases lining up with TRBD1. Germline CDR1 reads MRHNA; CDR2 reads SNTAGT. CDR3 length: 15 amino acids. Losses at the gene ends were 5 bases for V and 4 bases for J; bases not matched to a gene: 10. CDR3 sequence: CASSFNRGDSYGYTF. In DNA form, the CDR3 reads TGTGCCAGCAGTTTCAACAGGGGCGACTCCTATGGCTACACCTTC.

The chain carries TRBV28 and TRBJ1-2; D is possibly TRBD1 (5 bases). The V end was cut by 3 bases, the J end by 4 bases, with 12 bases between. Germline-derived CDR1 and CDR2 are MDHEN and SYDVKM. The CDR3 extends over 14 amino acids. CDR3 residues: CASSLTVTFYGYTF. CDR3 nucleotide sequence: TGTGCCAGCAGTTTGACAGTTACCTTCTATGGCTACACCTTC.

This chain links TRBV11-1 with TRBJ2-7, with D maybe TRBD2 (6 bases). Trimming removed 3 bases from V and 2 bases from J, with 8 bases in between. The germline V gene has CDR1 SGHAT and CDR2 FQDESV (reference sequence). The CDR3 is 13 residues long. CDR3 bases: TGTGCCAGCAGCTTTAGCGGCCCCTACGAGCAGTACTTC. It translates to CASSFSGPYEQYF.

The chain recombines TRBV28 with TRBJ2-7, with D unclear. The CDR3 runs 12 residues. Germline V CDR1 and CDR2: MDHEN, SYDVKM. Trimming cost V 9 bases and J 7 bases, with 16 bases left between them. The DNA of the CDR3 is TGTGCCAGGTTCCTGTCTAGTTTTGAGCAGTACTTC. It encodes CARFLSSFEQYF.

V usage is TRBV10-3 and J usage is TRBJ2-6, with TRBD2 as a possible D gene (5 bases). Germline V lookup: CDR1 ENHRY, CDR2 SYGVKD. This CDR3 is built from 15 residues. Trimming removed 8 bases at V and 2 bases at J, with 13 bases between. The CDR3 here is CAIGGPRTGANVLTF. Here the CDR3 DNA reads TGTGCCATCGGAGGACCAAGGACTGGGGCCAACGTCCTGACTTTC.

This clone was recorded once. The chain has TRBV4-3 and TRBJ1-1; 10 bases fit TRBD1. This CDR3 is built from 14 residues. In germline, CDR1 is LGHNA, CDR2 YSLEER. Trimming removed 4 bases from V and 10 bases from J; junction bases left unmatched: 9. The CDR3 reads CASSRDRGKGGAFF. The DNA for the CDR3 is TGCGCCAGCAGCCGGGACAGGGGAAAAGGGGGAGCTTTCTTT.

The chain combines TRBV5-5 with TRBJ2-7; the match to TRBD2 covers 8 bases. Germline V CDR1 and CDR2: SGHKS, YYEKEE (reference sequence). The CDR3 is 16 amino acids. Trimming at V came to 7 bases and at J to 2 bases, leaving 14 bases not matched to a gene. CDR3 coding DNA: TGTGCCAGCCGCGGGGCGGGAGGCTCAGAAGCCTACGAGCAGTACTTC. Its translation is CASRGAGGSEAYEQYF.

This clone has more than one count but fewer than ten. The rearrangement uses TRBV6-6 and TRBJ1-6; 7 nucleotides agree with TRBD1. CDR1 is MNHNY and CDR2 is SVGAGI in the germline V gene (reference sequence). CDR3 size: 12 residues. V shed 6 bases, J shed 10 bases, and the junction held 3 bases outside the gene matches. CDR3 DNA sequence: TGTGCCAGCAGGGGGACAGAATCACCCCTCCACTTT. It yields the protein CASRGTESPLHF.

The gene calls are TRBV5-1 and TRBJ1-1; TRBD1 agrees at 8 bases. This CDR3 region has 13 residues. CDR1 and CDR2 (germline): SGHRS, YFSETQ. With 4 bases clipped from V and 6 bases from J, the junction kept 5 bases outside the gene matches. The CDR3 nucleotides read TGCGCCAGCAGCCTCGGGACAGGCGCTGAAGCTTTCTTT. It yields the protein CASSLGTGAEAFF.

The chain carries TRBV5-1 and TRBJ2-1; D possibly corresponds to TRBD2 (6 bases). Trimming removed 5 bases from V and 7 bases from J, with 7 bases in between. CDR1 SGHRS and CDR2 YFSETQ come from the germline V gene. This CDR3 has 11 amino acids. CDR3 bases: TGCGCCAGCAGTAGCGGTAATGAGCAGTTCTTC. Translating it yields CASSSGNEQFF.

The chain couples TRBV18 to TRBJ2-6; D ambiguous. The CDR3 runs to 11 residues. CDR1 is KGHSH and CDR2 is LQKENI in the germline V gene. The V gene lost 4 bases and the J gene lost 10 bases, with 5 bases spanning the gap. The CDR3 spells CASSLSNVLTF. CDR3 sequence (DNA): TGTGCCAGCTCACTTTCGAACGTCCTGACTTTC.

The chain's CDR3 is CASSQDFGGGPYSNQPQHF. The CDR3 DNA follows: TGTGCCAGCAGCCAAGATTTTGGGGGGGGCCCTTATAGCAATCAGCCCCAGCATTTT. The chain employs TRBV4-2 and TRBJ1-5; D is perhaps TRBD1 (6 bases). CDR1 is LGHNA, CDR2 YNFKEQ, per germline. The CDR3 is 19 residues long. V lost 0 bases, J lost 0 bases, and 18 bases lay in between.

As to this clone: Germline and junction disagree at one end, which may indicate a read error. This chain uses TRBV7-8 with TRBJ2-5; 10 nucleotides line up with TRBD2. This CDR3 is 15 amino acids long. Germline V gene sequence: CDR1 SGHVS, CDR2 FQNEAQ. CDR3 DNA: TGTTCCAGGTCCCCACTAGCGGGGTCCCCAGAGACCCAGTACTTC. Residues: CSRSPLAGSPETQYF.

The chain recombines TRBV5-4 with TRBJ2-3, with D possibly being TRBD1 (6 bases). This CDR3 comprises 14 residues. V was shortened by 7 bases and J by 4 bases, with 16 bases between the two germline ends. Germline-derived CDR1 and CDR2 are SGHNT and YYREEE (reference sequence). The CDR3 region has the DNA TGTGCCAGCTGTTGTGGCAGGGGTTCAGATACGCAGTATTTT. Translated, it gives CASCCGRGSDTQYF.